A selection of T cell receptor beta chains follows, all from one sample in a study of T cells in Graves' hyperthyroidism and ophthalmopathy. TCRdb processed the multiplex PCR reads anew with MiXCR; each CDR3 protein has one entry. The sample carries 490,000 or so distinct CDR3 sequences, 40% to 50% recorded once. The sequenced sample was peripheral blood or thyroid tissue (not recorded which). Receptors originate from an adult woman with Graves' disease, either hyperthyroidism or ophthalmopathy (not recorded which). CDR3s include the opening cysteine and the closing phenylalanine or tryptophan. The D gene is left open where the match is weak. Only some rows state a clone size, as once, few, many or a class for expanded clones.

v_gene,abundance,d_gene,j_gene,CDR3aa,CDR3nt
TRBV20-1,few,TRBD1,TRBJ1-2,CSANFQGEDGYTF,TGCAGTGCTAACTTTCAGGGGGAGGATGGCTACACCTTC
TRBV2,.,.,TRBJ2-5,CASSAGRNPRETQYF,TGTGCCAGCAGTGCCGGACGCAATCCGCGAGAGACCCAGTACTTC
TRBV12-3/TRBV12-4,many,.,TRBJ1-5,CASTKNGPSQPQHF,TGTGCCAGCACCAAAAACGGGCCGTCTCAGCCCCAGCATTTT
TRBV7-9,.,.,TRBJ2-5,CASSTHRRGETQYF,TGTGCCAGCAGCACACATCGGAGGGGGGAGACCCAGTACTTC
TRBV10-3,.,TRBD1,TRBJ1-5,CATRQGVGDQPQHF,TGTGCCACCCGACAGGGGGTGGGTGATCAGCCCCAGCATTTT
TRBV29-1,.,.,TRBJ2-5,CSVEGSRETQYF,TGCAGCGTTGAAGGGTCGCGAGAGACCCAGTACTTC
TRBV13,many,.,TRBJ2-7,CASSLGFAYEQYF,TGTGCCAGCAGCTTAGGATTTGCCTACGAGCAGTACTTC
TRBV7-9,.,.,TRBJ2-7,CAGSPQGYEQYF,TGTGCCGGCAGCCCACAGGGCTACGAGCAGTACTTC
TRBV7-9,.,.,TRBJ2-5,CASSLVVGDVGETQYF,TGTGCCAGCAGCTTAGTCGTGGGAGATGTGGGGGAGACCCAGTACTTC
TRBV11-2,many,.,TRBJ2-7,CASRRRIGGRGQYEQYF,TGTGCCAGCAGACGGAGAATAGGGGGGCGGGGACAGTACGAGCAGTACTTC
TRBV7-9,.,.,TRBJ2-2,CASSPQFPTTGELFF,TGTGCCAGCAGCCCCCAGTTTCCGACAACCGGGGAGCTGTTTTTT
TRBV6-5,many,.,TRBJ1-1,CASIGHTNTEAFF,TGTGCCAGCATCGGGCACACGAACACTGAAGCTTTCTTT
TRBV6-1,.,TRBD2,TRBJ2-5,CASSARRLAGVIETQYF,TGTGCCAGCAGTGCCCGGCGACTAGCGGGAGTAATAGAGACCCAGTACTTC
TRBV29-1,.,.,TRBJ2-7,CSVLSGFAYEQYF,TGCAGCGTCCTCTCTGGGTTTGCATACGAGCAGTACTTC
TRBV15,.,.,TRBJ1-1,CATSIGQLTEAFF,TGTGCCACCAGTATCGGACAGCTCACTGAAGCTTTCTTT
TRBV6-1,.,.,TRBJ1-6,CASSESLRGRLSPLHF,TGTGCCAGCAGTGAGTCACTCCGAGGTCGTCTTAGTCCCCTCCACTTT
TRBV5-1,many,.,TRBJ1-3,CASSLEQAGNTIYF,TGCGCCAGCAGCTTGGAACAGGCCGGAAACACCATATATTTT
TRBV7-2,.,TRBD1,TRBJ2-7,CASSLDSGTGEVEQYF,TGTGCCAGCAGCTTAGATTCAGGGACAGGGGAGGTAGAGCAGTACTTC
TRBV10-3,.,.,TRBJ1-4,CAISADGRGEKLFF,TGTGCCATCAGTGCCGACGGCAGGGGAGAAAAACTGTTTTTT
TRBV7-6,.,.,TRBJ2-5,CASSLDLQGETQYF,TGTGCCAGCAGCTTAGATCTCCAGGGGGAGACCCAGTACTTC
TRBV5-1,once,TRBD1,TRBJ1-2,CASSSGQEAGNTF,TGCGCCAGCAGCTCAGGACAGGAAGCTGGAAACACCTTC
TRBV25-1,few,.,TRBJ1-4,CASYSPKNEKLFF,TGTGCCAGTTACAGCCCTAAAAATGAAAAACTGTTTTTT
TRBV10-3,.,.,TRBJ1-1,CAISALNRDHTEAFF,TGTGCCATCAGTGCTCTAAACCGGGATCACACTGAAGCTTTCTTT
TRBV6-2/TRBV6-3,many,TRBD2,TRBJ2-2,CASSYEASGARTGELFF,TGTGCCAGCAGTTACGAAGCTAGCGGAGCTCGGACCGGGGAGCTGTTTTTT
TRBV10-3,.,TRBD1,TRBJ2-7,CAISETRQGVHEQYF,TGTGCCATCAGTGAGACGCGACAGGGAGTCCACGAGCAGTACTTC
TRBV6-2/TRBV6-3,.,TRBD1,TRBJ2-7,CASSLSRGIYEQYF,TGTGCCAGCAGTTTGAGCAGGGGGATCTACGAGCAGTACTTC
TRBV6-1,many,.,TRBJ2-7,CASSLEVASGYEQYF,TGTGCCAGCAGTCTTGAGGTAGCTTCGGGCTACGAGCAGTACTTC
TRBV6-5,.,.,TRBJ2-7,CASTPQVSSYEQYF,TGTGCCAGCACCCCGCAGGTGAGCTCCTACGAGCAGTACTTC
TRBV20-1,many,.,TRBJ2-7,CSARPPGIAYEQYF,TGCAGTGCTAGGCCCCCAGGGATAGCCTACGAGCAGTACTTC
TRBV3-1,.,.,TRBJ2-2,CASSQARRGELFF,TGTGCCAGCAGCCAAGCTCGCCGCGGGGAGCTGTTTTTT
TRBV7-9,few,.,TRBJ2-5,CASSAPGTQYF,TGTGCCAGCAGCGCCCCCGGGACCCAGTACTTC
TRBV25-1,few,.,TRBJ1-4,CASSPRTPSGEKLFF,TGTGCCAGCTCACCTAGGACACCATCGGGTGAAAAACTGTTTTTT
TRBV6-2/TRBV6-3,many,.,TRBJ2-6,CASSSRPGGANVLTF,TGTGCCAGCAGCTCCCGTCCGGGGGGGGCCAACGTCCTGACTTTC
TRBV24-1,few,.,TRBJ2-7,CATSDSIVGEQYF,TGTGCCACCAGTGATTCGATAGTGGGCGAGCAGTACTTC
TRBV29-1,.,.,TRBJ1-1,CSEGRSTEAFF,TGCAGCGAAGGACGGTCTACTGAAGCTTTCTTT
TRBV7-9,.,.,TRBJ2-7,CASVLRRGGYEQYF,TGTGCCAGCGTCCTTCGACGTGGTGGCTACGAGCAGTACTTC
TRBV20-1,many,TRBD1,TRBJ1-1,CSAEGPGTGKAFF,TGCAGTGCTGAAGGACCCGGGACAGGGAAAGCTTTCTTT
TRBV7-3,.,TRBD1,TRBJ1-2,CASSLNRGNGYTF,TGTGCCAGCAGCTTAAACAGGGGGAATGGCTACACCTTC
TRBV2,.,TRBD1,TRBJ2-7,CASSGGQGFLGEQYF,TGTGCCAGCAGCGGGGGACAGGGGTTTCTGGGCGAGCAGTACTTC
TRBV12-3/TRBV12-4,many,.,TRBJ1-2,CASSLARNRVTYGYTF,TGTGCCAGCAGTTTAGCGAGGAACAGGGTAACCTATGGCTACACCTTC
TRBV28,many,TRBD1,TRBJ1-2,CASRTGTVVHTF,TGTGCCAGCAGAACCGGGACAGTCGTGCACACCTTC
TRBV10-3,many,.,TRBJ1-5,CAISPEYGNQPQHF,TGTGCCATCAGCCCAGAGTATGGCAATCAGCCCCAGCATTTT
TRBV5-6,.,TRBD1,TRBJ2-3,CASSSPGQGMDTQYF,TGTGCCAGCAGTTCGCCGGGACAGGGGATGGATACGCAGTATTTT
TRBV7-3,many,.,TRBJ2-5,CASSLRSGRGQVETQYF,TGTGCCAGCAGCTTAAGATCCGGAAGGGGTCAGGTGGAGACCCAGTACTTC
TRBV5-1,.,.,TRBJ1-2,CASSLLSGQYYGYTF,TGCGCCAGCAGCTTGCTGTCGGGGCAGTACTATGGCTACACCTTC
TRBV7-9,.,.,TRBJ1-2,CASSLGAGYDGYTF,TGTGCCAGCAGCTTAGGAGCCGGGTACGATGGCTACACCTTC
TRBV7-6,.,.,TRBJ2-5,CASSTQGGGETQYF,TGTGCCAGCAGCACACAAGGGGGGGGAGAGACCCAGTACTTC
TRBV29-1,many,.,TRBJ1-1,CSVEEDGYTEAFF,TGCAGCGTTGAAGAGGACGGATACACTGAAGCTTTCTTT
TRBV24-1,.,.,TRBJ1-6,CATSERGNSPLHF,TGTGCCACCAGTGAACGGGGTAATTCACCCCTCCACTTT
TRBV13,once,.,TRBJ1-2,CASSLDTGGYTF,TGTGCCAGCAGCCTGGACACGGGTGGCTACACCTTC
TRBV9,many,.,TRBJ1-2,CASSVERGEVYGYTF,TGTGCCAGCAGCGTAGAGAGGGGCGAAGTCTATGGCTACACCTTC